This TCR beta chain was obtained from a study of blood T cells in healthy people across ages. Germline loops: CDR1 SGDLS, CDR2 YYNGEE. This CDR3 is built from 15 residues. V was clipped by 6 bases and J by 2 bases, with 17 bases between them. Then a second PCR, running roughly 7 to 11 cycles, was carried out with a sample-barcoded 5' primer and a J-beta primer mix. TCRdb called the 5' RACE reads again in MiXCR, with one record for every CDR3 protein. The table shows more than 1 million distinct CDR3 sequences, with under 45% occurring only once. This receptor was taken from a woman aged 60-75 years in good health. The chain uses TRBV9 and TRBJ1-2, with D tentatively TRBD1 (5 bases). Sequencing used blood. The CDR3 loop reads CASTGKGDPNYGYTF. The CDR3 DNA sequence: TGTGCCAGCACCGGTAAAGGGGACCCCAACTATGGCTACACCTTC.